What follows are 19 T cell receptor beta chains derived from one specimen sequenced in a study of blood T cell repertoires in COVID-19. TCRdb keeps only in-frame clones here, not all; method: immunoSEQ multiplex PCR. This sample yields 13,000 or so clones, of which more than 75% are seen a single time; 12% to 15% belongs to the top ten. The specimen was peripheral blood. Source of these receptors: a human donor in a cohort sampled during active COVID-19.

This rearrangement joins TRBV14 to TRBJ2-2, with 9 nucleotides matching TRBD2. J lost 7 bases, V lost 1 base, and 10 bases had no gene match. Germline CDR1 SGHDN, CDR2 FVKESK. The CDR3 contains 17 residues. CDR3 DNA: TGTGCCAGCAGCCAAGTCGCGGGAGGGCCGCAGGGCGGGGAGCTGTTTTTT. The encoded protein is CASSQVAGGPQGGELFF.

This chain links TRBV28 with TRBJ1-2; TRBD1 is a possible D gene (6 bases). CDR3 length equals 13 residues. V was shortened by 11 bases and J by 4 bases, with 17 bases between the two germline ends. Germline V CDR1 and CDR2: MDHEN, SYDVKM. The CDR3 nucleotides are TGTGCCGCCCAAGGCAGGGGCGGCTATGGCTACACCTTC. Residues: CAAQGRGGYGYTF.

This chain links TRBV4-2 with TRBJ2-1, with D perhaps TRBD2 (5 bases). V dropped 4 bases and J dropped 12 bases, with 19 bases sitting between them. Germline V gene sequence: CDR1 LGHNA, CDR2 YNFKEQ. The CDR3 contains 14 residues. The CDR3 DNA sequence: TGTGCCAGCAGCCCCATAGGGAGTATCTATGGGCAGTTCTTC. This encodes CASSPIGSIYGQFF.

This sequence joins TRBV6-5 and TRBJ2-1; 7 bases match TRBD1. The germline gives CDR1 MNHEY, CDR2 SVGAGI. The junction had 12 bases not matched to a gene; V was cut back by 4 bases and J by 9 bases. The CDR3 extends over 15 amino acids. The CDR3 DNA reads TGTGCCAGCAGTTCCGCCCAGAGACAGGGCGGTGAGCAGTTCTTC. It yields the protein CASSSAQRQGGEQFF.

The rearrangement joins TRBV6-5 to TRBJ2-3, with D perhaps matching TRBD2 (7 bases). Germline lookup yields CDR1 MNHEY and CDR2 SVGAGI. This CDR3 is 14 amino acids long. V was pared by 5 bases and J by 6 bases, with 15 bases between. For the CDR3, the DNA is TGTGCCAGCAGTCACGGGGGGCCCAGGGATACGCAGTATTTT. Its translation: CASSHGGPRDTQYF.

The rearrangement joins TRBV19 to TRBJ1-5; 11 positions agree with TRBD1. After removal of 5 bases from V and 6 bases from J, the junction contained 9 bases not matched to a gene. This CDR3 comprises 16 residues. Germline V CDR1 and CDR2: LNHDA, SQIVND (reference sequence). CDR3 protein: CASSSRTGGVGQPQHF. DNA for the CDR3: TGTGCCAGTAGTTCACGGACAGGGGGCGTAGGTCAGCCCCAGCATTTT. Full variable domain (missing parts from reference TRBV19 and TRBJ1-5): DGGITQSPKYLFRKEGQNVTLSCEQNLNHDAMYWYRQDPGQGLRLIYYSQIVNDFQKGDIAEGYSVSREKKESFPLTVTSAQKNPTAFYLCASSSRTGGVGQPQHFGDGTRLSIL.

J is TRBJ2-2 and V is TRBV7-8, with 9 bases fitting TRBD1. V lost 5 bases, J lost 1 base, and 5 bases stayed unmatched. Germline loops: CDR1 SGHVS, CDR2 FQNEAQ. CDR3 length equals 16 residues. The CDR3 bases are TGTGCCAGCAGCCCTCGACAGGGGGTGAACACCGGGGAGCTGTTTTTT. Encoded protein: CASSPRQGVNTGELFF.

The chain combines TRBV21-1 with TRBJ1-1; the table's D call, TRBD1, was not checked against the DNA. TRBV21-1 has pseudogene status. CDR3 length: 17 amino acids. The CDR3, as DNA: TGTGCCAGCAGCAAAGTGGGGACAGGGGGTATGAACACTGAAGCTTTCTTT. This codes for CASSKVGTGGMNTEAFF.

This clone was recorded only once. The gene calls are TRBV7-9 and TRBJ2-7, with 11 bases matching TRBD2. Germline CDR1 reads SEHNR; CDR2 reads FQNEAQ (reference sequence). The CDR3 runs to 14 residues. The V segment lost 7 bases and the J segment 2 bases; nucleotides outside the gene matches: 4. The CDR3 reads CASTGLAVPYEQYF. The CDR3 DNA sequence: TGTGCCAGCACGGGACTAGCGGTACCCTACGAGCAGTACTTC.

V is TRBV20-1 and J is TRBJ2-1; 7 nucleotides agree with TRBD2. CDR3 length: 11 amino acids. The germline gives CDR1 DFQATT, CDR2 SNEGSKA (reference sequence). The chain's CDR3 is CRVASGHEQFF. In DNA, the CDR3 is TGCAGGGTTGCTAGCGGTCATGAGCAGTTCTTC.

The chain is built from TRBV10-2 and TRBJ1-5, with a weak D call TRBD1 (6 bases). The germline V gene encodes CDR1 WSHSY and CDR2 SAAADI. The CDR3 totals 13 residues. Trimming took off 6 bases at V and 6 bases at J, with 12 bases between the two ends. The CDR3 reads CASSPQGSQPQHF. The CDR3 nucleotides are TGCGCCAGCAGCCCACAGGGTAGTCAGCCCCAGCATTTT.

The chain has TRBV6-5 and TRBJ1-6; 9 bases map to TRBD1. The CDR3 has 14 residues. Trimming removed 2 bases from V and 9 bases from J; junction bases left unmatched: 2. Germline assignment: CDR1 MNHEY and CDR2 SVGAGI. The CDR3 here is CASSYPGQGSPLHF. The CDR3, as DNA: TGTGCCAGCAGTTACCCGGGACAGGGTTCACCCCTCCACTTT.

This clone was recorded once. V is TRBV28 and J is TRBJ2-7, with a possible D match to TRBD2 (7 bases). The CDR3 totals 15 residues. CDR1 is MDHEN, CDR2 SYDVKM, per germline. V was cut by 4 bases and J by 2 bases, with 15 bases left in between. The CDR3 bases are TGTGCCAGCAGTTCAAGGGGGGGGGAAACCTACGAGCAGTACTTC. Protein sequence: CASSSRGGETYEQYF.

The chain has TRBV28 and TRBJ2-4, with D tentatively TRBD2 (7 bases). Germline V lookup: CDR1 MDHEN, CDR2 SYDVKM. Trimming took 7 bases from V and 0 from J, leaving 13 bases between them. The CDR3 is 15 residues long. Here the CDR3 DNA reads TGTGCCAGCAACACCGGGGGGCTAGCCAAAAACATTCAGTACTTC. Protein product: CASNTGGLAKNIQYF.

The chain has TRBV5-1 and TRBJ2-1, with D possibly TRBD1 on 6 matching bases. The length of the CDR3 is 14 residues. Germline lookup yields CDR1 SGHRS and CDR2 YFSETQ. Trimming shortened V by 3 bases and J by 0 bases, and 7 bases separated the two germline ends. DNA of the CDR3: TGCGCCAGCAGCTCGGACAGCTCCTACAATGAGCAGTTCTTC. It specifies CASSSDSSYNEQFF.

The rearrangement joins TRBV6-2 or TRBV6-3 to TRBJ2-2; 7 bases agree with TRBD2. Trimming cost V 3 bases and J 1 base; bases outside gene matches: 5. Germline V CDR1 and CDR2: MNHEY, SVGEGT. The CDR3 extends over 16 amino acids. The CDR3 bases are TGTGCCAGCAGTTATGTTACTAGCGAGAACACCGGGGAGCTGTTTTTT. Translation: CASSYVTSENTGELFF.

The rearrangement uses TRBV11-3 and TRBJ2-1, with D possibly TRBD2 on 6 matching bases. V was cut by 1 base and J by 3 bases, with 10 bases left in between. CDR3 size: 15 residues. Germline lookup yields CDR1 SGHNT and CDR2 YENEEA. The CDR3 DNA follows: TGTGCCAGCAGCTTAGCGCGGGGTGACTACAATGAGCAGTTCTTC. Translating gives CASSLARGDYNEQFF.

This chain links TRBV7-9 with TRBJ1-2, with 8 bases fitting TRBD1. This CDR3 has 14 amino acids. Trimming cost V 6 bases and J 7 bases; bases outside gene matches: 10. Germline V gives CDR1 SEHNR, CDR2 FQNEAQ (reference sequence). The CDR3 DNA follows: TGTGCCAGCAGTACCGGACAGGGTCAGTTTGGCTACACCTTC. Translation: CASSTGQGQFGYTF.

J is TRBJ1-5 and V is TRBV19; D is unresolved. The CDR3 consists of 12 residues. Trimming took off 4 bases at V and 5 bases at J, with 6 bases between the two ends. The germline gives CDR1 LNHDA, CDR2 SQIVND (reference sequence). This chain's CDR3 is CASSTQYQPQHF. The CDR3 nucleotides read TGTGCCAGTAGTACCCAGTATCAGCCCCAGCATTTT.